This T cell receptor beta chain is from a study of cytomegalovirus exposure and HLA in healthy donors. General study findings and limits: One cluster of highly shared sequence variants probably arose as a sequencing artifact.

The CDR3 extends over 11 amino acids. The germline CDR1 and CDR2 sequences are SEHNR and FQNEAQ (reference sequence). V was shortened by 5 bases and J by 15 bases, with 14 bases between the two germline ends. These donors, healthy bone marrow donors, were studied. Amplification used 60 Vbeta primers and 13 Jbeta primers. Here immunoSEQ multiplex PCR was the method, and the copy in TCRdb shows in-frame clones only, minus some. The top ten clones hold roughly 1.4% of a sample with over 140,000 clones, roughly 79% of them seen once. Concerning this clone itself: Antigen unknown.

The receptor's source is a man aged 30 to 45 in good health and CMV-seropositive. V is TRBV7-9 and J is TRBJ2-1; D is unresolved. The sample consisted of PBMCs. Here the CDR3 DNA reads TGTGCCAGCAGCACAAACGCCAATACGTTCTTC. It is translated as CASSTNANTFF.